These 31 T cell receptor beta chains were all obtained from the same sample, sequenced in a study of early T cells in non-severe SARS-CoV-2 infection. TCRdb re-called the 5' RACE reads through MiXCR, storing one row per CDR3 protein. The repertoire holds under 60,000 distinct CDR3 sequences, with roughly 13% as singletons. The specimen sequenced was whole blood. All receptors come from an adult who was a healthcare worker with PCR-confirmed SARS-CoV-2 infection or an uninfected control (not recorded which).

This clonotype was detected only once. This chain uses TRBV7-3 with TRBJ2-7; 7 positions match TRBD1. V lost 3 bases, J lost 5 bases, and 7 bases stayed unmatched. The germline CDR1 and CDR2 sequences are SGHTA and FQGTGA. This CDR3 spans 14 amino acids. The CDR3 bases are TGTGCCAGCAGCTTTTCCAGGGACAGCCACGAGCAGTACTTC. Residues: CASSFSRDSHEQYF.

The rearrangement links TRBV7-8 to TRBJ2-4; 9 nucleotides align to TRBD1. The CDR3 contains 16 residues. The germline CDR1 and CDR2 sequences are SGHVS and FQNEAQ. V lost 0 bases to trimming and J lost 6 bases; unmatched junction nucleotides: 6. CDR3 loop: CASSLAWTGETNIQYF. CDR3 sequence (DNA): TGTGCCAGCAGCTTAGCATGGACAGGGGAGACAAACATTCAGTACTTC.

This clonotype was recorded at least ten times. This rearrangement joins TRBV29-1 to TRBJ2-1; 9 bases agree with TRBD2. Germline V CDR1 and CDR2: SQVTM, ANQGSEA. Unmatched junction bases numbered 4, after V lost 1 base and J lost 6 bases. The CDR3 spans 14 residues. The CDR3 protein is CSVEGGRGANEQFF. The CDR3 DNA follows: TGCAGCGTTGAAGGCGGGAGGGGGGCCAATGAGCAGTTCTTC.

V usage is TRBV11-2 and J usage is TRBJ2-3; D not resolved. CDR1 and CDR2 (germline): SGHAT, FQNNGV. The CDR3 extends over 16 amino acids. V was pared by 0 bases and J by 2 bases, with 12 bases between. The chain's CDR3 is CASSLDPPGITDTQYF. The CDR3 DNA follows: TGTGCCAGCAGCTTAGATCCACCTGGGATCACAGATACGCAGTATTTT.

At least ten counts were recorded for this clonotype. The V call is TRBV10-3, the J call TRBJ2-1; 7 bases line up with TRBD2. CDR1 and CDR2 from the germline V gene are ENHRY and SYGVKD. This CDR3 has 14 amino acids. V was clipped by 6 bases and J by 5 bases; unmatched bases: 7. CDR3 in amino acids: CAISQRELNNEQFF. The DNA of the CDR3 is TGTGCCATCAGCCAGCGGGAACTAAACAATGAGCAGTTCTTC.

This clonotype was seen a handful of times. The chain carries TRBV7-2 and TRBJ2-5; TRBD2 is a possible D gene (5 bases). The germline CDR1 and CDR2 sequences are SGHTA and FQGNSA. The V end lost 5 bases, the J end lost 1 base, and 11 bases lay between the germline ends. There are 14 residues in the CDR3. CDR3 residues: CASSPLEAQETQYF. In DNA form, the CDR3 reads TGTGCCAGCAGCCCACTAGAGGCCCAAGAGACCCAGTACTTC.

This clonotype was observed a handful of times. The chain uses TRBV10-3 and TRBJ2-3, with TRBD2 matching 8 bases. The V and J ends lost 3 bases and 1 base, in that order; junction bases with no gene match: 3. The CDR3 covers 15 residues. CDR1 and CDR2 from the germline V gene are ENHRY and SYGVKD. Here the CDR3 reads CAISEGAGGTDTQYF. The CDR3 nucleotides are TGTGCCATCAGTGAAGGAGCGGGAGGCACAGATACGCAGTATTTT.

This clonotype was counted ten times or more. The CDR3 sequence: CASSPGLGPGEQYF. The CDR3 coding sequence is TGTGCCAGCAGCCCTGGGCTCGGCCCAGGCGAGCAGTACTTC. This chain uses TRBV7-9 with TRBJ2-7, with unresolved D. This CDR3 contains 14 residues. Trimming left V 5 bases short and J 6 bases short, with 17 bases between. CDR1 and CDR2 from the germline V gene are SEHNR and FQNEAQ (reference sequence).

This clonotype was counted many times. This sequence joins TRBV25-1 and TRBJ2-3; 10 bases fit TRBD2. Germline CDR1 is MGHDK and CDR2 is SYGVNS. V lost 5 bases and J lost 2; bases outside the gene matches: 10. The length of the CDR3 is 17 residues. CDR3 region: CASSPDGTSGDTDTQYF. CDR3 coding DNA: TGTGCCAGCAGTCCCGACGGAACTAGCGGGGACACAGATACGCAGTATTTT. The entire variable domain, with the rest obtained from reference TRBV25-1 and TRBJ2-3, is as follows: EADIYQTPRYLVIGTGKKITLECSQTMGHDKMYWYQQDPGMELHLIHYSYGVNSTEKGDLSSESTVSRIRTEHFPLTLESARPSHTSQYLCASSPDGTSGDTDTQYFGPGTRLTVL.

This clonotype was detected ten times or more. The chain couples TRBV20-1 to TRBJ1-1; no reliable D call. The CDR3 has 12 residues. V was clipped by 8 bases and J by 1 base, with 11 bases between them. CDR1 and CDR2 from the germline V gene are DFQATT and SNEGSKA (reference sequence). In DNA form, the CDR3 reads TGCAGTCCGTGGCGTCAGAACACTGAAGCTTTCTTT. This translates into CSPWRQNTEAFF.

The J gene is TRBJ1-2, the V gene TRBV3-1; D uncertain. CDR1 and CDR2 from the germline V gene are LGHDT and YNNKEL (reference sequence). V was trimmed by 1 base and J by 7 bases, leaving 10 bases between them. CDR3 length equals 13 residues. The CDR3 region is CASSQVLGSGYTF. The CDR3 region has the DNA TGTGCCAGCAGCCAAGTTCTTGGAAGTGGCTACACCTTC. The whole variable domain, remainder taken from reference TRBV3-1 and TRBJ1-2, is DTAVSQTPKYLVTQMGNDKSIKCEQNLGHDTMYWYKQDSKKFLKIMFSYNNKELIINETVPNRFSPKSPDKAHLNLHINSLELGDSAVYFCASSQVLGSGYTFGSGTRLTVV.

This clonotype was seen repeatedly, ten times or more. The chain links TRBV28 to TRBJ2-7; unclear D gene. From germline, CDR1 is MDHEN and CDR2 SYDVKM. This CDR3 is built from 13 residues. With 6 bases removed from V and 0 bases from J, the gap between germline ends came to 9 bases. CDR3 DNA sequence: TGTGCCAGCAGGACTGCAAGCTCCTACGAGCAGTACTTC. Residues: CASRTASSYEQYF.

This clonotype was counted ten times or more. The chain employs TRBV7-8 and TRBJ1-4; D might be TRBD1 (5 bases). CDR3 length equals 15 residues. V gave up 5 bases and J gave up 3 bases, with 13 bases separating them. Germline values: CDR1 SGHVS, CDR2 FQNEAQ. The CDR3 coding sequence is TGTGCCAGCAGCCCGCCCGGGGCTCCTAATGAAAAACTGTTTTTT. This gives the protein CASSPPGAPNEKLFF. Based on the CDR3 plus reference TRBV7-8 and TRBJ1-4, the full variable domain is GAGVSQSPRYKVAKRGQDVALRCDPISGHVSLFWYQQALGQGPEFLTYFQNEAQLDKSGLPSDRFFAERPEGSVSTLKIQRTQQEDSAVYLCASSPPGAPNEKLFFGSGTQLSVL.

This clonotype was observed a few times. The V call is TRBV30, the J call TRBJ2-5, with D possibly being TRBD1 or TRBD2 (5 bases each). Trimming took 0 bases from V and 1 from J, leaving 18 bases between them. The CDR3 is 17 amino acids. Germline-derived CDR1 and CDR2 are GTSNPN and SVGIG (reference sequence). CDR3 sequence reads: CAWSVGASGGRQETQYF. CDR3 in DNA: TGTGCCTGGAGTGTAGGGGCATCCGGAGGACGCCAAGAGACCCAGTACTTC.

The gene calls are TRBV12-3 or TRBV12-4 and TRBJ1-6, with D hard to call. This CDR3 comprises 13 residues. The V and J ends lost 6 bases and 3 bases respectively, with 6 bases between them. The DNA for the CDR3 is TGTGCCAGCAGAGACCTCTATAATTCACCCCTCCACTTT. It specifies CASRDLYNSPLHF.

This clonotype was counted a few times. This chain joins TRBV28 and TRBJ1-1; 8 positions agree with TRBD1. The germline CDR1 and CDR2 sequences are MDHEN and SYDVKM. Trimming took 4 bases from V and 1 from J; bases not matched to a gene: 5. The CDR3 sequence is 15 residues long. The CDR3 spells CASSSADRENTEAFF. The CDR3 DNA follows: TGTGCCAGCAGTTCAGCGGACAGGGAGAACACTGAAGCTTTCTTT.

The chain links TRBV2 to TRBJ1-1; 7 bases map to TRBD1. With 10 bases clipped from V and 1 base from J, the junction kept 6 bases outside the gene matches. Germline CDR1 SNHLY, CDR2 FYNNEI. The CDR3 covers 13 residues. Written as DNA, the CDR3 is TGTGCCACCGGGGGACAGCCGAACACTGAAGCTTTCTTT. It specifies CATGGQPNTEAFF.

This clonotype was picked up a small number of times. This rearrangement joins TRBV3-1 to TRBJ1-2, with D maybe TRBD1 (5 bases). The V end was cut by 1 base, the J end by 4 bases, with 16 bases between. Germline CDR1 is LGHDT and CDR2 is YNNKEL (reference sequence). The CDR3 is made up of 16 amino acids. CDR3 sequence: CASSQGGEGFPYGYTF. The CDR3 DNA reads as TGTGCCAGCAGCCAAGGGGGGGAGGGATTCCCCTATGGCTACACCTTC.

Ten or more counts support this clonotype. The V call is TRBV29-1, the J call TRBJ1-2; 8 positions agree with TRBD1. This CDR3 spans 13 amino acids. Germline trimming cut 3 bases from V and 5 bases from J; bases unmatched to any gene: 5. The V gene's germline CDR1 is SQVTM and CDR2 ANQGSEA. The CDR3 sequence is CSVESGQGYGYTF. The CDR3, as DNA: TGCAGCGTTGAGTCAGGACAGGGATATGGCTACACCTTC.

The gene calls are TRBV20-1 and TRBJ1-5; D remains unclear. Germline assignment: CDR1 DFQATT and CDR2 SNEGSKA (reference sequence). V lost 7 bases and J 4 bases, leaving 11 bases between the germline ends. The CDR3 spans 12 residues. The CDR3 DNA sequence: TGCAGTGTTAAAGCCAGGAATCAGCCCCAGCATTTT. It codes for CSVKARNQPQHF.

This clonotype was seen repeatedly, ten times or more. This chain connects TRBV7-8 to TRBJ2-3; the D is unclear. The length of the CDR3 is 12 residues. Germline lookup yields CDR1 SGHVS and CDR2 FQNEAQ. The V gene lost 8 bases and the J gene lost 0 bases, with 6 bases spanning the gap. The CDR3, as DNA: TGTGCCAGCGGGCCTAGCACAGATACGCAGTATTTT. It yields the protein CASGPSTDTQYF.

This clonotype was counted many times. J is TRBJ1-2 and V is TRBV14; D is unclear. Trimming took off 0 bases at V and 7 bases at J, with 9 bases between the two ends. The CDR3 is made up of 13 amino acids. Germline V gene lookup returns CDR1 SGHDN and CDR2 FVKESK. As DNA, the CDR3 is TGTGCCAGCAGCCAAGAGGACCGGCTTGGCTACACCTTC. Amino acids: CASSQEDRLGYTF.

This chain connects TRBV9 to TRBJ1-1; possible D gene TRBD1, 5 bases. Per the germline V gene, CDR1 is SGDLS and CDR2 is YYNGEE. Trimming left V 4 bases short and J 3 bases short, with 16 bases between. This CDR3 has 15 amino acids. The CDR3 DNA reads TGTGCCAGCAGCCCCCATCCGGGGGGGGACACTGAAGCTTTCTTT. It encodes CASSPHPGGDTEAFF.

This clonotype appeared many times. J is TRBJ1-6 and V is TRBV27; D gene ambiguous. Trimming removed 3 bases from V and 4 bases from J, with 16 bases in between. Germline V lookup: CDR1 MNHEY, CDR2 SMNVEV (reference sequence). This CDR3 spans 17 amino acids. The DNA for the CDR3 is TGTGCCAGCAGTTTTGGTACTCATCACGAGTATAATTCACCCCTCCACTTT. It specifies CASSFGTHHEYNSPLHF.

This clonotype was detected many times. This rearrangement joins TRBV6-6 to TRBJ2-1, with 7 bases matching TRBD1. The CDR3 consists of 13 residues. V was pared by 8 bases and J by 3 bases, with 4 bases of the junction left unmatched. Germline V gene data show CDR1 as MNHNY and CDR2 as SVGAGI (reference sequence). Here the CDR3 DNA reads TGTGCCAGCCGGGACAGACTCTACAATGAGCAGTTCTTC. Translating it yields CASRDRLYNEQFF.

At least ten counts were recorded for this clonotype. The V and J genes are TRBV2 and TRBJ1-1; D is unclear. Per germline, CDR1 SNHLY and CDR2 FYNNEI. V lost 8 bases, J lost 8 bases, and 18 bases lay in between. This CDR3 contains 13 residues. The CDR3 spells CASLRGSYAEAFF. The CDR3 nucleotides are TGTGCCAGCTTACGGGGTTCTTACGCCGAAGCTTTCTTT. Full variable domain (outside the CDR3, taken from reference TRBV2 and TRBJ1-1): EPEVTQTPSHQVTQMGQEVILRCVPISNHLYFYWYRQILGQKVEFLVSFYNNEISEKSEIFDDQFSVERPDGSNFTLKIRSTKLEDSAMYFCASLRGSYAEAFFGQGTRLTVV.

This clonotype came up many times. This sequence joins TRBV12-3 or TRBV12-4 and TRBJ2-5; TRBD2 matches 7 bases. The J segment lost 5 bases and the V segment lost 3 bases, leaving 9 bases of the junction unmatched. This CDR3 spans 15 amino acids. The CDR3 DNA reads TGTGCCAGCAGTTTGGCTAGCGGAGGGCCGGAGACCCAGTACTTC. It translates to CASSLASGGPETQYF.

V gene TRBV12-3 or TRBV12-4 combines with J gene TRBJ1-1; a weak D match, TRBD1 (6 bases). V was cut by 6 bases and J by 4 bases, with 18 bases left in between. The CDR3 has 15 residues. The CDR3 DNA sequence: TGTGCCAGCAGCCCCGGGGGCGCAGGAGGCACTGAAGCTTTCTTT. This codes for CASSPGGAGGTEAFF.

The V gene is TRBV3-1, the J gene TRBJ2-7, with D possibly TRBD1 on 7 matching bases. V shed 3 bases and J shed 2 bases, with 11 bases lying between them. The CDR3 has 14 residues. Germline V CDR1 and CDR2: LGHDT, YNNKEL (reference sequence). This chain's CDR3 is CASSQAGQTYEQYF. The DNA of the CDR3 is TGTGCCAGCAGCCAGGCGGGACAGACCTACGAGCAGTACTTC.

The V gene is TRBV28, the J gene TRBJ2-7; D is ambiguous. The CDR3 is 13 residues long. V was trimmed by 2 bases and J by 6 bases, leaving 11 bases between them. Germline V gives CDR1 MDHEN, CDR2 SYDVKM. This CDR3 is CASSLQRAREQYF. CDR3 coding DNA: TGTGCCAGCAGTTTACAGCGAGCCCGCGAGCAGTACTTC.

The gene calls are TRBV6-5 and TRBJ1-4; unclear D gene. This CDR3 is 15 amino acids long. Trimming shortened V by 0 bases and J by 3 bases, and 8 bases separated the two germline ends. CDR1 and CDR2 from the germline V gene are MNHEY and SVGAGI. The CDR3 nucleotides read TGTGCCAGCAGTTACTCGGGAGTGTCTAATGAAAAACTGTTTTTT. Its protein is CASSYSGVSNEKLFF.